A few counts support the clone carrying this TCR beta chain. The sample is drawn from a study of shared clonotypes between healthy human individuals. The CDR3 has 15 amino acids. V lost 2 bases and J lost 9; bases outside the gene matches: 7. Germline CDR1 SGHTA, CDR2 FQGNSA. Libraries were prepared by immunoSEQ multiplex PCR; TCRdb keeps only in-frame clonotypes and omits some of them. The sample yields 470,000 or so clones, around 80% seen once. The rearrangement joins TRBV7-2 to TRBJ1-2; 12 positions match TRBD1. The sequence came from a middle-aged woman in good health. Some clones in this sample may be carry-over from other donors' samples. Material for sequencing was PBMCs. The CDR3 nucleotides read TGTGCCAGCAGCTTACAACCCGGGACAGGGGGCAGCTACACCTTC. Translation gives CASSLQPGTGGSYTF. The full variable domain, with the rest looked up from reference TRBV7-2 and TRBJ1-2, is GAGVSQSPSNKVTEKGKDVELRCDPISGHTALYWYRQSLGQGLEFLIYFQGNSAPDKSGLPSDRFSAERTGGSVSTLTIQRTQQEDSAVYLCASSLQPGTGGSYTFGSGTRLTVV.